The T cell receptor (beta chain) under discussion was sequenced for a study of glioma-infiltrating T cells. The iRepertoire nested amplicon-rescue multiplex PCR amplified TCR alpha and beta CDR3s from RNA. For one-step reverse transcription and amplification, roughly 95-400 ng of tissue mRNA or PBMC total RNA was used. Via MiXCR, TCRdb re-called the multiplex PCR reads, giving one row per CDR3 protein. The data contain 90,000 or so distinct CDR3 sequences, around 40% of them seen just once; the ten biggest clones take up more than 30%. The CDR3 runs to 16 residues. Trimming cost V 4 bases and J 5 bases; bases outside gene matches: 8. Germline V gives CDR1 SGDLS, CDR2 YYNGEE. This clonotype was seen at least ten times.

Sequenced input: glioma tissue, nonneoplastic brain tissue, or PBMCs (not recorded which). This sequence was found in a human donor with low-grade glioma or glioblastoma, undergoing nonglioma brain surgery, or in good health (not recorded which). The J gene is TRBJ1-4, the V gene TRBV9, with TRBD1 identical over 10 bases. In DNA form, the CDR3 reads TGTGCCAGCAGCCTCCGGACAGGGGGGCCAAATGAAAAACTGTTTTTT. It specifies CASSLRTGGPNEKLFF. The entire variable domain, with the rest obtained from reference TRBV9 and TRBJ1-4, is as follows: DSGVTQTPKHLITATGQRVTLRCSPRSGDLSVYWYQQSLDQGLQFLIQYYNGEERAKGNILERFSAQQFPDLHSELNLSSLELGDSALYFCASSLRTGGPNEKLFFGSGTQLSVL.